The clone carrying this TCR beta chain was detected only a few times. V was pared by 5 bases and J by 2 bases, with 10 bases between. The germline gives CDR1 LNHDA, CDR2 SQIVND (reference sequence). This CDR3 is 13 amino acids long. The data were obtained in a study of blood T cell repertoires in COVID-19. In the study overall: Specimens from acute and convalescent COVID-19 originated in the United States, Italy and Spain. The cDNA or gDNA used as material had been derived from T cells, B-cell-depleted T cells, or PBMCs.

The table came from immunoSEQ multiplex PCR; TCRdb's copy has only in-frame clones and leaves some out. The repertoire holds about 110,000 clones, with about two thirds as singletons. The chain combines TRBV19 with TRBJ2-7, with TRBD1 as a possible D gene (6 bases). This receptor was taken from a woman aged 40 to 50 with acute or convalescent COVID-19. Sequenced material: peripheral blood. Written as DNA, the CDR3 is TGTGCCAGTAGTGTGGGGACAACCTACGAGCAGTACTTC. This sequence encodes CASSVGTTYEQYF.